Included here is one TCR beta chain sequence, with context. Assay used: immunoSEQ multiplex PCR; TCRdb lists only in-frame clones, some missing. The repertoire consists of about 75,000 clones, with approximately 94% occurring once and the leading ten covering 6.2%. Unmatched junction bases numbered 3, after V lost 9 bases and J lost 8 bases. The germline CDR1 and CDR2 sequences are LNHDA and SQIVND (reference sequence). The CDR3 spans 11 residues. The sample originates from a study of control samples from healthy donors and cancer patients. Input material: blood. This sequence joins TRBV19 and TRBJ2-4; 8 bases match TRBD1. The clonotype originates from a woman aged 40 to 49 in good health. The CDR3 loop is CASKDRDIQYF. CDR3 in DNA: TGTGCCAGCAAGGACAGGGACATTCAGTACTTC.